This T cell receptor beta chain was captured by sequencing in a study of blood T cell repertoires in COVID-19. Whole-study context: COVID-19 samples, acute and convalescent, were from the United States, Italy and Spain.

Repertoires were generated with immunoSEQ multiplex PCR, while TCRdb's copy carries only in-frame clones and drops some. The data show some 200,000 clones, 70% to 85% seen once. Those enrolled, adults aged roughly 18 to 100 years, came from about two dozen US areas. CDR1 LGHNA and CDR2 YSLEER come from the germline V gene. The ends were cut back, 0 bases at V and 4 bases at J, with 16 bases in the middle. CDR3 length: 17 amino acids. The receptor comes from a woman in her thirties or forties with acute COVID-19. The chain employs TRBV4-3 and TRBJ2-1, with D tentatively TRBD1 (6 bases). Sequenced: PBMCs or T cells enriched from blood (not recorded which). CDR3 bases: TGCGCCAGCAGCCAAGATAGGACAGAAGCTTTATACAATGAGCAGTTCTTC. This translates into CASSQDRTEALYNEQFF.